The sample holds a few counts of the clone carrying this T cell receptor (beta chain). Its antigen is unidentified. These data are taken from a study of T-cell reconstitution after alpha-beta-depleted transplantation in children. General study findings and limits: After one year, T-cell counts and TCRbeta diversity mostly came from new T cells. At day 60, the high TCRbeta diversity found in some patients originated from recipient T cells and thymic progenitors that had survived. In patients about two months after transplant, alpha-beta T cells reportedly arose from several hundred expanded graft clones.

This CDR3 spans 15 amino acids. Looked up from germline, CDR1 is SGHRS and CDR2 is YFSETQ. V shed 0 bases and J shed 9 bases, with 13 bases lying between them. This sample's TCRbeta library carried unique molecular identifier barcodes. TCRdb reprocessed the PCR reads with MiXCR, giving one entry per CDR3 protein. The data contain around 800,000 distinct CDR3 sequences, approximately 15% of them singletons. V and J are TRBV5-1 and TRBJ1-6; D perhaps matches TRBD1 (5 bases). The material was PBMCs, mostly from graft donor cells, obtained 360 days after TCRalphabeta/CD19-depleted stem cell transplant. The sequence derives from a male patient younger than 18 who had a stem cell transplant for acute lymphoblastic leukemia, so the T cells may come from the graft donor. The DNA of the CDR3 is TGCGCCAGCAGCTTGGCCGAGGGGATGAGTTCACCCCTCCACTTT. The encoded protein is CASSLAEGMSSPLHF.